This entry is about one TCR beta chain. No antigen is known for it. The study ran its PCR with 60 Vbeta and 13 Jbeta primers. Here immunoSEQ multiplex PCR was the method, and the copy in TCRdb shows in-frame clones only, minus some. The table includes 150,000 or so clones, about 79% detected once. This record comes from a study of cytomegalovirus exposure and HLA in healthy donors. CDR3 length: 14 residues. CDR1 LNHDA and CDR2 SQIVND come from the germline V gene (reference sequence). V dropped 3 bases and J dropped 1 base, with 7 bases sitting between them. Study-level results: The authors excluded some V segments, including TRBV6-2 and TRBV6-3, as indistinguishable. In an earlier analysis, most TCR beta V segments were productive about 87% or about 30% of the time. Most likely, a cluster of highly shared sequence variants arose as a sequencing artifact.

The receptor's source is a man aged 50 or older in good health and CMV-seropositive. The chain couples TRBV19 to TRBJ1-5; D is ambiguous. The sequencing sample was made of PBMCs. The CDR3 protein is CASSMTISNQPQHF. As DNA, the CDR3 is TGTGCCAGTAGTATGACAATAAGCAATCAGCCCCAGCATTTT. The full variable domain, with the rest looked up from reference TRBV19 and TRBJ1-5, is DGGITQSPKYLFRKEGQNVTLSCEQNLNHDAMYWYRQDPGQGLRLIYYSQIVNDFQKGDIAEGYSVSREKKESFPLTVTSAQKNPTAFYLCASSMTISNQPQHFGDGTRLSIL.